The table lists the clone carrying this T cell receptor (beta chain) with a count of one. Antigen specificity is unknown. The treatment: oral pan-JAK inhibitor, 5-10 mg twice daily. Starting from PBMCs, sorting isolated CD4+ and CD8+ T cells. This record belongs to a study of CD8+ T cells in alopecia areata. Study conclusions and caveats: Patients displayed less clarity in TCR sharing than mice, a finding possibly related to HLA. The study also sequences resident alphabeta T cells of normal skin in scalp samples.

Investigators isolated RNA and reverse transcribed it into cDNA to act as the sequencing template. Profiled with immunoSEQ multiplex PCR; TCRdb holds only in-frame clones, not every one. The data contain around 190,000 clones, 64% of them seen just once; the ten biggest clones take up 1.3%. The sequence was collected from a human donor with alopecia areata. The material was CD4+ T cells sorted from blood, obtained at week 49, from a patient treated with tofacitinib.

CDR3 in amino acids: CASSMGWGTYEQYF. The DNA of the CDR3 is TGTGCCAGTAGTATGGGGTGGGGAACCTACGAGCAGTACTTC. The V gene is TRBV19, the J gene TRBJ2-7; D not resolved. Deletions cut 3 bases from V and 2 bases from J, with 11 bases between. The length of the CDR3 is 14 residues. CDR1 is LNHDA, CDR2 SQIVND, per germline (reference sequence).